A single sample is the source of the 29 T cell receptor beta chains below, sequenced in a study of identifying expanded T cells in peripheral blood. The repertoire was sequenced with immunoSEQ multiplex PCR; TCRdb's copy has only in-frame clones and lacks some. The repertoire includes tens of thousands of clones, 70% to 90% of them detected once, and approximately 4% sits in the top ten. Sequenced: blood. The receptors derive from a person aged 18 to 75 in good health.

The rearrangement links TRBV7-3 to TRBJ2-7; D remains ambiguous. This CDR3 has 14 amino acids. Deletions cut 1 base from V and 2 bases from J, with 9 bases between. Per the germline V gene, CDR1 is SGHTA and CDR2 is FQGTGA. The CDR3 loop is CASSLSSNTYEQYF. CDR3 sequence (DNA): TGTGCCAGCAGCTTAAGCAGTAATACCTACGAGCAGTACTTC.

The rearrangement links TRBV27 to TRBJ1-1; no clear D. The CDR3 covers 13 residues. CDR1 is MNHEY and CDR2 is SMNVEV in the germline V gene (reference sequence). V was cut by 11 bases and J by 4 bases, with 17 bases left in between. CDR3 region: CAARRSGGTEAFF. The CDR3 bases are TGTGCCGCCCGCCGGTCGGGCGGCACTGAAGCTTTCTTT.

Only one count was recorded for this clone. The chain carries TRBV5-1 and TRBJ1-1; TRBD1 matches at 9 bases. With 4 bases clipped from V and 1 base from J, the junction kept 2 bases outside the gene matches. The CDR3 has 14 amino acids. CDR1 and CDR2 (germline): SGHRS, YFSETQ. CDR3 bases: TGCGCCAGCAGCCGACAGGGGGAGAACACTGAAGCTTTCTTT. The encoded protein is CASSRQGENTEAFF.

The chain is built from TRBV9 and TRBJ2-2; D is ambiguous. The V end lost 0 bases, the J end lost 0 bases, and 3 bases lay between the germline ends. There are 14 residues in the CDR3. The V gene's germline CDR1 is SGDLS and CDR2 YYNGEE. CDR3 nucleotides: TGTGCCAGCAGCGTAGGAGCGAACACCGGGGAGCTGTTTTTT. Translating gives CASSVGANTGELFF.

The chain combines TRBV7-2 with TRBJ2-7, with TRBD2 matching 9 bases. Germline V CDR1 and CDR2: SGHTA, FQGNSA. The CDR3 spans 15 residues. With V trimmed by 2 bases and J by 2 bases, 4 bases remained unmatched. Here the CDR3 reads CASSLRGGAPYEQYF. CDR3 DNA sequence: TGTGCCAGCAGCTTACGCGGGGGGGCCCCCTACGAGCAGTACTTC.

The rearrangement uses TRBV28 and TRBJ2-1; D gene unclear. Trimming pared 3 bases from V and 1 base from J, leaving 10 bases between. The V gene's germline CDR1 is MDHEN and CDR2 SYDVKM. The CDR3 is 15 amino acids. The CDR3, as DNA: TGTGCCAGCAGTTTTGTGGAGCCATCCTACAATGAGCAGTTCTTC. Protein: CASSFVEPSYNEQFF.

Here the CDR3 reads CASTVGQGRETQYF. The CDR3, as DNA: TGTGCCAGCACCGTCGGACAGGGAAGAGAGACCCAGTACTTC. The V and J genes are TRBV2 and TRBJ2-5, with TRBD1 matching 8 bases. CDR1 SNHLY and CDR2 FYNNEI come from the germline V gene. V lost 7 bases, J lost 4 bases, and 8 bases stayed unmatched. The CDR3 is made up of 14 amino acids.

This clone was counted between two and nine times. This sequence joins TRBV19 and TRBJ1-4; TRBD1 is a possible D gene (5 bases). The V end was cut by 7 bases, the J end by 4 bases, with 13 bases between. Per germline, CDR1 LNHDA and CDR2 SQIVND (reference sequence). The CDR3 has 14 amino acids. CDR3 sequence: CASTRGGSNEKLFF. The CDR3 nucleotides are TGTGCCAGTACTAGGGGCGGAAGTAATGAAAAACTGTTTTTT. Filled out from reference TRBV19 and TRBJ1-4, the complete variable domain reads DGGITQSPKYLFRKEGQNVTLSCEQNLNHDAMYWYRQDPGQGLRLIYYSQIVNDFQKGDIAEGYSVSREKKESFPLTVTSAQKNPTAFYLCASTRGGSNEKLFFGSGTQLSVL.

For the CDR3, the DNA is TGCGCCAGCAGCACCGGCTCGGGACAGGGACAAAAACTGTTTTTT. It specifies CASSTGSGQGQKLFF. The V gene is TRBV4-3, the J gene TRBJ1-4, with 9 bases matching TRBD1. V lost 5 bases, J lost 9 bases, and 10 bases stayed unmatched. Germline V lookup: CDR1 LGHNA, CDR2 YSLEER. This CDR3 has 15 residues.

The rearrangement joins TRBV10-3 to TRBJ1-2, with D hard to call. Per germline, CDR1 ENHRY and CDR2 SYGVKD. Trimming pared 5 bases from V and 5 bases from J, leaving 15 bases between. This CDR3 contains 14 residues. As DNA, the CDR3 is TGTGCCATCAGTACTCCACGCACGGGGTATGGCTACACCTTC. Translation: CAISTPRTGYGYTF.

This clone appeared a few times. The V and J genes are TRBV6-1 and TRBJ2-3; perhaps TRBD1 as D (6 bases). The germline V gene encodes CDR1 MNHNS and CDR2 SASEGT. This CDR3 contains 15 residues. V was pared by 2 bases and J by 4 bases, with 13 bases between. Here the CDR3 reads CASSERSEGADTQYF. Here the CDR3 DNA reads TGTGCCAGCAGTGAACGGAGCGAGGGGGCAGATACGCAGTATTTT.

In nucleotides, the CDR3 is TGCGCCAGCAGCTTGGATGGGGCAAGGTCCACTGAAGCTTTCTTT. Translated: CASSLDGARSTEAFF. The V call is TRBV5-1, the J call TRBJ1-1, with TRBD1 as a possible D gene (5 bases). Trimming left V 0 bases short and J 4 bases short, with 13 bases between. CDR1 and CDR2 (germline): SGHRS, YFSETQ. This CDR3 comprises 15 residues.

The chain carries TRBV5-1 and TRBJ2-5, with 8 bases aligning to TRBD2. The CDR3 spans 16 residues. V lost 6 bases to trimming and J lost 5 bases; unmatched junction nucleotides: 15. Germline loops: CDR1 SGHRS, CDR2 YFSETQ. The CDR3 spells CASIMGTGGHGETQYF. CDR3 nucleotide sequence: TGCGCCAGCATCATGGGGACGGGGGGGCACGGCGAGACCCAGTACTTC.

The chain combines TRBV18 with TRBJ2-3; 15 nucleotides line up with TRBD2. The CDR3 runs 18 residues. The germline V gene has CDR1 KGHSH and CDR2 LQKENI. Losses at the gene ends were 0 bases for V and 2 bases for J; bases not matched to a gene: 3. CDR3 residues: CASSPPGLAGGPTDTQYF. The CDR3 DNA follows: TGTGCCAGCTCACCACCGGGACTAGCGGGAGGACCCACAGATACGCAGTATTTT.

CDR3 in DNA: TGTGCCAGCAGTGACTCAACTAGCGGGAGTGAGGAGCAGTTCTTC. Amino acids: CASSDSTSGSEEQFF. This chain uses TRBV6-4 with TRBJ2-1, with TRBD2 matching 11 bases. The V gene end was trimmed by 0 bases and the J gene end by 10 bases; junction bases not matched to a gene: 5. Germline CDR1 MRHNA, CDR2 SNTAGT. CDR3 size: 15 residues.

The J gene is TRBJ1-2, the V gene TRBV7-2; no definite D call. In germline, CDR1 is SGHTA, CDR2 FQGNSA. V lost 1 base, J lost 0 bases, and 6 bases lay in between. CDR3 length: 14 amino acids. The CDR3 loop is CASSLDPSNYGYTF. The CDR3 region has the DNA TGTGCCAGCAGCTTAGATCCATCTAACTATGGCTACACCTTC.

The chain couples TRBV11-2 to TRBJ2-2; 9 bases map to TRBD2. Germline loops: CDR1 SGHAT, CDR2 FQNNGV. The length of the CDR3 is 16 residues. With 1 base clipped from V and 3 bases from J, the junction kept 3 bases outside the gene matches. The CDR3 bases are TGTGCCAGCAGCTTAGTAGCGGGGGACTACACCGGGGAGCTGTTTTTT. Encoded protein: CASSLVAGDYTGELFF.

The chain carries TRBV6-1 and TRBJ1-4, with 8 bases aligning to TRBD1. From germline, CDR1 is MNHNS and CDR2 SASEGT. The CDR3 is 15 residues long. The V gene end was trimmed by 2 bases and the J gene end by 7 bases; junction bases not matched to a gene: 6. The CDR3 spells CASSEPTGGAEKLFF. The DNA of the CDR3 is TGTGCCAGCAGTGAACCTACAGGGGGGGCTGAAAAACTGTTTTTT.

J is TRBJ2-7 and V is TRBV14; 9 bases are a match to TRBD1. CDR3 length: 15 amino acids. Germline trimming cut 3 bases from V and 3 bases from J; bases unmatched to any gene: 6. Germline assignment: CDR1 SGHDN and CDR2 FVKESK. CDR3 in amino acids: CASSHPGQGYYEQYF. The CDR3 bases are TGTGCCAGCAGCCATCCGGGACAGGGTTACTACGAGCAGTACTTC. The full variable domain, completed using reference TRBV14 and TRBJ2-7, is EAGVTQFPSHSVIEKGQTVTLRCDPISGHDNLYWYRRVMGKEIKFLLHFVKESKQDESGMPNNRFLAERTGGTYSTLKVQPAELEDSGVYFCASSHPGQGYYEQYFGPGTRLTVT.

DNA for the CDR3: TGTGCCAGCAGTGGGGTTAACAGGGTTCCCTATGGCTACACCTTC. It codes for CASSGVNRVPYGYTF. This chain links TRBV27 with TRBJ1-2; weak D call: TRBD1 (6 bases). Trimming shortened V by 5 bases and J by 4 bases, and 17 bases separated the two germline ends. CDR3 length: 15 residues. Germline V gene data show CDR1 as MNHEY and CDR2 as SMNVEV (reference sequence).

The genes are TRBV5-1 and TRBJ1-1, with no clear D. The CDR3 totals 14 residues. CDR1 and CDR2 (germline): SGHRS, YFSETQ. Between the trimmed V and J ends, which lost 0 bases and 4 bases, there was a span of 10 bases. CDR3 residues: CASSLAGISTEAFF. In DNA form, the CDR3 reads TGCGCCAGCAGCTTGGCCGGGATTTCCACTGAAGCTTTCTTT. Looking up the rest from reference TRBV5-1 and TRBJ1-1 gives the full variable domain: KAGVTQTPRYLIKTRGQQVTLSCSPISGHRSVSWYQQTPGQGLQFLFEYFSETQRNKGNFPGRFSGRQFSNSRSEMNVSTLELGDSALYLCASSLAGISTEAFFGQGTRLTVV.

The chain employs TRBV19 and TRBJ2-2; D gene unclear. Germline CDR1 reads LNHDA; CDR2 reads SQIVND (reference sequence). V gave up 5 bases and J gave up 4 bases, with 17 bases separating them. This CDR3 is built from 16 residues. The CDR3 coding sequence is TGTGCCAGTAGTCAAAACGGGCCTGGCCGCACCGGGGAGCTGTTTTTT. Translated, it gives CASSQNGPGRTGELFF.

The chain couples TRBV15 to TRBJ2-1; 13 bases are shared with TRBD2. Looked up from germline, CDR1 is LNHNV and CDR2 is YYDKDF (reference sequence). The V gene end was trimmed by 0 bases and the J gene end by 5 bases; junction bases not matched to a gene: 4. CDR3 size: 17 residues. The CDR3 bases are TGTGCCACCAGCAGAGATGGACTAGCGGGGGCGGACAATGAGCAGTTCTTC. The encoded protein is CATSRDGLAGADNEQFF.

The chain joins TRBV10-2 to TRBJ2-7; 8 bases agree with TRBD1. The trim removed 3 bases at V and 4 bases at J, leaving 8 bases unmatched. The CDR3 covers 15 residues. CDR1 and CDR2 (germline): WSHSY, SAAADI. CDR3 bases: TGCGCCAGCAGTGACCCCGGGACAGGCCGTTACGAGCAGTACTTC. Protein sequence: CASSDPGTGRYEQYF.

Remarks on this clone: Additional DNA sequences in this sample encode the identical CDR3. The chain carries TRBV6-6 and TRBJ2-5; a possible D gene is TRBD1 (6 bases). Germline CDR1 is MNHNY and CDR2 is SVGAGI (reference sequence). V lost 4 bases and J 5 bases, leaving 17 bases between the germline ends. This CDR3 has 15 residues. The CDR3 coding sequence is TGTGCCAGCAGTTTCCCAGGGGCAGGTGAGGAGACCCAGTACTTC. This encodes CASSFPGAGEETQYF.

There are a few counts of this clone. The CDR3 reads CASSRPAGTGPLHLHF. The DNA of the CDR3 is TGTGCCAGCTCACGCCCAGCCGGGACAGGTCCATTGCACCTCCACTTT. The chain recombines TRBV18 with TRBJ1-6; 8 bases are shared with TRBD1. Germline values: CDR1 KGHSH, CDR2 LQKENI. There are 16 residues in the CDR3. Losses at the gene ends were 4 bases for V and 15 bases for J; bases not matched to a gene: 17.

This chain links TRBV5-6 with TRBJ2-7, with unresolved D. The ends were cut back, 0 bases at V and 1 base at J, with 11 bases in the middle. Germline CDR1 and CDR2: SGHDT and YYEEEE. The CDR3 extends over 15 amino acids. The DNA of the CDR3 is TGTGCCAGCAGCTTGGGTTCAGCACTTTCCTACGAGCAGTACTTC. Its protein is CASSLGSALSYEQYF.

CDR3 bases: TGTGCCTGGAGTGGAGGCCGGATACAGGGCCCTGGAAACACCATATATTTT. It codes for CAWSGGRIQGPGNTIYF. The rearrangement joins TRBV30 to TRBJ1-3; possibly TRBD1 for D (6 bases). Germline lookup yields CDR1 GTSNPN and CDR2 SVGIG (reference sequence). V lost 1 base and J lost 2, with 18 bases in between. This CDR3 comprises 17 residues. The full variable domain, with the rest looked up from reference TRBV30 and TRBJ1-3, is SQTIHQWPATLVQPVGSPLSLECTVEGTSNPNLYWYRQAAGRGLQLLFYSVGIGQISSEVPQNLSASRPQDRQFILSSKKLLLSDSGFYLCAWSGGRIQGPGNTIYFGEGSWLTVV.

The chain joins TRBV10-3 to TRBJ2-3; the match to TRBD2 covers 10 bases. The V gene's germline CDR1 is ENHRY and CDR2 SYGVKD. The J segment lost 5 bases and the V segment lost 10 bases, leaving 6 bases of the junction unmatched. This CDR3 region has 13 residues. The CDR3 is CATSAGGIDTQYF. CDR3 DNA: TGTGCCACTTCAGCGGGAGGGATAGATACGCAGTATTTT.